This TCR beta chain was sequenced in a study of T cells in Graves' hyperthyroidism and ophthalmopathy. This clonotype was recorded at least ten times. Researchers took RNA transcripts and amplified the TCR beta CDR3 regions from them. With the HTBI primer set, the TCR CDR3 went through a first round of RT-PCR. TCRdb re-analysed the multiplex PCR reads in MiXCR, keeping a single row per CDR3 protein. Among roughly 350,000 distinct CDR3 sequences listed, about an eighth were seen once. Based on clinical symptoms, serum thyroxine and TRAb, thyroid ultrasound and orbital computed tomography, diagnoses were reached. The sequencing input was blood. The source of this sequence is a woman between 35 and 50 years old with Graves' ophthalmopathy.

Written as DNA, the CDR3 is TGTGCCAGCAGCCCCCAAGCCCGGACAGGGAACTATGGCTACACCTTC. This gives the protein CASSPQARTGNYGYTF. The chain recombines TRBV7-9 with TRBJ1-2; TRBD1 matches 8 bases. This CDR3 spans 16 amino acids. Germline V gene data show CDR1 as SEHNR and CDR2 as FQNEAQ (reference sequence). V lost 5 bases, J lost 2 bases, and 10 bases stayed unmatched.